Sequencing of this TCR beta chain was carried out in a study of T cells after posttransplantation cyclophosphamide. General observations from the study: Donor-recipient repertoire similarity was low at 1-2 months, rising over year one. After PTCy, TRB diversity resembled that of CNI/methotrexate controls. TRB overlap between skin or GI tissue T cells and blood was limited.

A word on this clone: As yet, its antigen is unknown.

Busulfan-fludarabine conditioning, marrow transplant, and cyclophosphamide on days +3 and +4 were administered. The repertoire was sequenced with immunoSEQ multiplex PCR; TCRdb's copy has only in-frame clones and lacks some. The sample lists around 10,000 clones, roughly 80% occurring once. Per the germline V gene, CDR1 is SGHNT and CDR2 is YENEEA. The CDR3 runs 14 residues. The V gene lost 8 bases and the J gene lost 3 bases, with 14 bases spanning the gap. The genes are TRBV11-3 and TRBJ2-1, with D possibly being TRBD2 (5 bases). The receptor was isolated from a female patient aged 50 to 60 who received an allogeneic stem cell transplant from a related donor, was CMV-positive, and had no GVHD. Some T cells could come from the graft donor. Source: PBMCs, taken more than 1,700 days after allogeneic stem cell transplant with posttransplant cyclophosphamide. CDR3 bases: TGTGCCAGCCTACTAGTCTCTGGCTACAATGAGCAGTTCTTC. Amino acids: CASLLVSGYNEQFF.